The 31 T cell receptor beta chains presented below share a single source sample, sequenced in a study of cytomegalovirus exposure and HLA in healthy donors. 60 Vbeta and 13 Jbeta primers were used in PCR. The assay was immunoSEQ multiplex PCR, and TCRdb's table has in-frame clones only and misses some. Altogether 100,000 to 150,000 clones are present, approximately 70% being singletons, with the ten largest covering 4.5% to 5%. What was sequenced was PBMCs. The receptors stem from a man aged 60 to 69 in good health and CMV-seropositive.

This chain connects TRBV5-6 to TRBJ2-7; the match to TRBD2 covers 9 bases. Germline assignment: CDR1 SGHDT and CDR2 YYEEEE. The CDR3 covers 16 residues. Losses at the gene ends were 0 bases for V and 6 bases for J; bases not matched to a gene: 10. The CDR3 DNA reads TGTGCCAGCAGCTTGGCCGCGGGACTAGCAGGTGGCGAGCAGTACTTC. Its protein product is CASSLAAGLAGGEQYF.

This clone was seen a few times. This chain connects TRBV11-3 to TRBJ2-3; D gene unclear. Germline values: CDR1 SGHNT, CDR2 YENEEA. The CDR3 loop spans 13 amino acids. V shed 0 bases and J shed 3 bases, with 4 bases lying between them. Written as DNA, the CDR3 is TGTGCCAGCAGCTTAGATAGTACAGATACGCAGTATTTT. Its protein product is CASSLDSTDTQYF.

The V call is TRBV5-1, the J call TRBJ2-7; maybe TRBD2 (6 bases). CDR3 length: 14 amino acids. Trimming left V 0 bases short and J 2 bases short, with 9 bases between. Per the germline V gene, CDR1 is SGHRS and CDR2 is YFSETQ. The CDR3 sequence is CASSLAGTPYEQYF. CDR3 nucleotide sequence: TGCGCCAGCAGCTTGGCAGGGACTCCCTACGAGCAGTACTTC.

The sample holds one count of this clone. CDR3 DNA sequence: TGTGCCAGCAGCTTAGATGGGGAGGTCCATGGCTACACCTTC. Translation: CASSLDGEVHGYTF. V and J are TRBV11-2 and TRBJ1-2; unclear D gene. V lost 0 bases and J 6 bases, leaving 11 bases between the germline ends. From germline, CDR1 is SGHAT and CDR2 FQNNGV. CDR3 length: 14 amino acids.

The DNA for the CDR3 is TGTGCCAGCACCGACAGGACCATCTCTGGGGCCAACGTCCTGACTTTC. It is translated as CASTDRTISGANVLTF. The J gene is TRBJ2-6, the V gene TRBV6-6; possible D gene TRBD1, 6 bases. The CDR3 runs 16 residues. The germline V gene encodes CDR1 MNHNY and CDR2 SVGAGI (reference sequence). Deletions cut 7 bases from V and 0 bases from J, with 13 bases between.

The chain couples TRBV19 to TRBJ1-6; D not certain. Trimming cost V 4 bases and J 10 bases, with 20 bases left between them. This CDR3 has 16 residues. Germline loops: CDR1 LNHDA, CDR2 SQIVND (reference sequence). The CDR3 DNA reads as TGTGCCAGTAGTACCGAGGGAGGGTCAGTGGGCTCACCCCTCCACTTT. Translating it yields CASSTEGGSVGSPLHF.

This chain links TRBV6-6 with TRBJ2-2, with 7 bases that match TRBD2. Germline assignment: CDR1 MNHNY and CDR2 SVGAGI (reference sequence). With 8 bases clipped from V and 3 bases from J, the junction kept 9 bases outside the gene matches. There are 15 residues in the CDR3. For the CDR3, the DNA is TGTGCCAGCGCGGAGCAGCGGGGCGACACCGGGGAGCTGTTTTTT. This translates into CASAEQRGDTGELFF.

The genes are TRBV6-5 and TRBJ2-2, with 7 bases matching TRBD1. Germline CDR1 is MNHEY and CDR2 is SVGAGI. The CDR3 is 15 amino acids. With V trimmed by 6 bases and J by 2 bases, 6 bases remained unmatched. The CDR3 nucleotides read TGTGCCAGCAGGCCGAGACAGGGAAACACCGGGGAGCTGTTTTTT. Translation gives CASRPRQGNTGELFF.

The J gene is TRBJ1-1, the V gene TRBV29-1; the D gene is possibly TRBD1 (6 bases). Germline assignment: CDR1 SQVTM and CDR2 ANQGSEA. This CDR3 has 12 residues. V lost 4 bases and J 5 bases, leaving 11 bases between the germline ends. CDR3 sequence reads: CSVVGGRTEAFF. For the CDR3, the DNA is TGCAGCGTTGTCGGGGGGCGGACTGAAGCTTTCTTT. Supplemented by reference TRBV29-1 and TRBJ1-1, the full variable domain reads SAVISQKPSRDICQRGTSLTIQCQVDSQVTMMFWYRQQPGQSLTLIATANQGSEATYESGFVIDKFPISRPNLTFSTLTVSNMSPEDSSIYLCSVVGGRTEAFFGQGTRLTVV.

V gene TRBV5-1 combines with J gene TRBJ2-1, with a weak D call TRBD1 (5 bases). Between the trimmed V and J ends, which lost 1 base and 0 bases, there was a span of 11 bases. Germline loops: CDR1 SGHRS, CDR2 YFSETQ. This CDR3 has 16 residues. The CDR3 DNA sequence: TGCGCCAGCAGCTTGATTGTGACAGACTCCTACAATGAGCAGTTCTTC. It specifies CASSLIVTDSYNEQFF.

The chain uses TRBV7-9 and TRBJ1-1; TRBD1 agrees at 9 bases. Germline CDR1 reads SEHNR; CDR2 reads FQNEAQ (reference sequence). V lost 7 bases to trimming and J lost 2 bases; unmatched junction nucleotides: 5. This CDR3 region has 14 residues. CDR3: CASNWDRVNTEAFF. CDR3 DNA: TGTGCCAGCAACTGGGACAGGGTAAACACTGAAGCTTTCTTT.

The V call is TRBV2, the J call TRBJ2-7, with 7 bases aligning to TRBD1. CDR3 length equals 12 residues. The trim removed 6 bases at V and 6 bases at J, leaving 5 bases unmatched. CDR1 is SNHLY, CDR2 FYNNEI, per germline. The DNA of the CDR3 is TGTGCCAGCAGGGACGACAGGGCCGAGCAGTACTTC. This sequence encodes CASRDDRAEQYF.

This clone has a handful of counts. The chain has TRBV11-2 and TRBJ2-2; tentatively, D is TRBD2 (6 bases). The V gene's germline CDR1 is SGHAT and CDR2 FQNNGV. This CDR3 is built from 15 residues. With 5 bases removed from V and 5 bases from J, the gap between germline ends came to 15 bases. The CDR3 nucleotides are TGTGCCAGCAGCCGCGGGACGATAGGAACCGGGGAGCTGTTTTTT. Amino acid sequence: CASSRGTIGTGELFF.

The gene calls are TRBV5-6 and TRBJ2-3, with D possibly matching TRBD1 (5 bases). CDR1 SGHDT and CDR2 YYEEEE come from the germline V gene. Trimming left V 0 bases short and J 3 bases short, with 5 bases between. CDR3 length: 13 amino acids. Here the CDR3 reads CASSLGQTDTQYF. The CDR3 DNA reads as TGTGCCAGCAGCTTGGGACAGACAGATACGCAGTATTTT.

The CDR3 spells CASSLRGGTSIEFF. CDR3 in DNA: TGTGCCAGCAGTTTAAGGGGGGGGACTAGCATTGAGTTCTTC. This rearrangement joins TRBV28 to TRBJ2-1; TRBD2 matches at 9 bases. The CDR3 is made up of 14 amino acids. CDR1 and CDR2 from the germline V gene are MDHEN and SYDVKM. V lost 2 bases and J lost 14; bases outside the gene matches: 10.

This chain joins TRBV15 and TRBJ2-3; the match to TRBD2 covers 8 bases. Germline assignment: CDR1 LNHNV and CDR2 YYDKDF (reference sequence). The CDR3 consists of 15 residues. The V gene end was trimmed by 0 bases and the J gene end by 6 bases; junction bases not matched to a gene: 5. CDR3 residues: CATSRERGAKDTQYF. In nucleotides, the CDR3 is TGTGCCACCAGCAGAGAGCGGGGGGCCAAGGATACGCAGTATTTT.

The chain has TRBV4-2 and TRBJ2-3; 7 bases match TRBD1. The ends lost 0 bases at V and 3 bases at J; junction bases unmatched: 3. The germline V gene encodes CDR1 LGHNA and CDR2 YNFKEQ. The CDR3 loop spans 15 amino acids. DNA for the CDR3: TGTGCCAGCAGCCAAGAGGGACAGCCTACAGATACGCAGTATTTT. This encodes CASSQEGQPTDTQYF.

This clone was observed a handful of times. This chain links TRBV5-1 with TRBJ1-1; D possibly corresponds to TRBD1 (5 bases). Trimming pared 3 bases from V and 4 bases from J, leaving 7 bases between. This CDR3 region has 12 residues. Looked up from germline, CDR1 is SGHRS and CDR2 is YFSETQ. CDR3 bases: TGCGCCAGCAGCTACGGGGGCACTGAAGCTTTCTTT. Encoded protein: CASSYGGTEAFF.

The rearrangement joins TRBV2 to TRBJ1-2, with D tentatively TRBD1 (5 bases). The CDR3 spans 14 residues. The V and J ends lost 3 bases and 5 bases respectively, with 13 bases between them. CDR1 SNHLY and CDR2 FYNNEI come from the germline V gene. The CDR3 reads CASSDRQSSYGYTF. The DNA of the CDR3 is TGTGCCAGCAGTGACCGACAGAGCAGTTATGGCTACACCTTC.

The V and J genes are TRBV30 and TRBJ2-6, with D perhaps matching TRBD2 (6 bases). V was pared by 3 bases and J by 4 bases, with 16 bases between. The CDR3 extends over 16 amino acids. The germline V gene has CDR1 GTSNPN and CDR2 SVGIG (reference sequence). This CDR3 is CAWRGYGRPGANVLTF. The CDR3 nucleotides are TGTGCCTGGAGGGGATATGGGAGGCCCGGGGCCAACGTCCTGACTTTC.

Only one count was recorded for this clone. V gene TRBV13 combines with J gene TRBJ1-1; the D gene is possibly TRBD1 (5 bases). The CDR3 loop spans 13 amino acids. V was trimmed by 3 bases and J by 6 bases, leaving 11 bases between them. The germline V gene encodes CDR1 PRHDT and CDR2 FYEKMQ (reference sequence). CDR3 amino acids: CASSFRQYPEAFF. In DNA, the CDR3 is TGTGCCAGCAGCTTCCGACAGTACCCTGAAGCTTTCTTT.

This clone was observed a few times. The J gene is TRBJ1-1, the V gene TRBV7-3; D unresolved. Trimming stripped 5 bases from V and 5 bases from J, with 15 bases between. CDR3 length: 14 residues. Germline values: CDR1 SGHTA, CDR2 FQGTGA. The CDR3 is CASSPPGLQTEAFF. CDR3 DNA: TGTGCCAGCAGCCCTCCGGGGTTACAAACTGAAGCTTTCTTT. Full variable domain (rest looked up from reference TRBV7-3 and TRBJ1-1): GAGVSQTPSNKVTEKGKYVELRCDPISGHTALYWYRQSLGQGPEFLIYFQGTGAADDSGLPNDRFFAVRPEGSVSTLKIQRTERGDSAVYLCASSPPGLQTEAFFGQGTRLTVV.

V and J are TRBV5-1 and TRBJ2-1; 10 bases are a match to TRBD1. The length of the CDR3 is 15 residues. Per the germline V gene, CDR1 is SGHRS and CDR2 is YFSETQ. V trimming: 4 bases; J trimming: 8 bases; junction bases outside the gene matches: 9. The CDR3 region is CASSPEGQGRHEQFF. DNA for the CDR3: TGCGCCAGCAGCCCGGAGGGACAGGGGCGGCATGAGCAGTTCTTC.

The rearrangement joins TRBV11-1 to TRBJ1-2; no reliable D call. The CDR3 consists of 12 residues. V gave up 5 bases and J gave up 4 bases, with 8 bases separating them. Germline V gene sequence: CDR1 SGHAT, CDR2 FQDESV (reference sequence). The CDR3 here is CASSPGGYGYTF. In DNA form, the CDR3 reads TGTGCCAGCAGCCCGGGTGGCTATGGCTACACCTTC.

This clone has just one count. The chain uses TRBV4-2 and TRBJ1-5; no clear D gene. The V gene's germline CDR1 is LGHNA and CDR2 YNFKEQ. CDR3 length equals 14 residues. V was cut by 5 bases and J by 2 bases, with 10 bases left in between. The DNA for the CDR3 is TGTGCCAGCAGCTCCGGGAGAGGCAATCAGCCCCAGCATTTT. Encoded protein: CASSSGRGNQPQHF.

The chain uses TRBV7-2 and TRBJ2-7; 7 bases map to TRBD1. Germline-derived CDR1 and CDR2 are SGHTA and FQGNSA. This CDR3 region has 18 residues. The junction had 19 bases not matched to a gene; V was cut back by 5 bases and J by 3 bases. The CDR3 coding sequence is TGTGCCAGCAGCCCTACCCTAGGACAGGTCCATCACTTCTACGAGCAGTACTTC. Amino acid sequence: CASSPTLGQVHHFYEQYF.

The chain joins TRBV5-1 to TRBJ2-1, with TRBD2 matching 7 bases. This CDR3 region has 15 residues. After removal of 0 bases from V and 4 bases from J, the junction contained 4 bases not matched to a gene. Germline V gives CDR1 SGHRS, CDR2 YFSETQ. The CDR3 DNA is TGCGCCAGCAGCTTGGAGCGGGGATTTTACAATGAGCAGTTCTTC. It is translated as CASSLERGFYNEQFF. The full variable domain, with the rest looked up from reference TRBV5-1 and TRBJ2-1, is KAGVTQTPRYLIKTRGQQVTLSCSPISGHRSVSWYQQTPGQGLQFLFEYFSETQRNKGNFPGRFSGRQFSNSRSEMNVSTLELGDSALYLCASSLERGFYNEQFFGPGTRLTVL.

This clone was found once. The J gene is TRBJ2-7, the V gene TRBV7-6, with TRBD1 identical over 8 bases. This CDR3 is 16 amino acids long. Germline assignment: CDR1 SGHVS and CDR2 FNYEAQ. V was pared by 2 bases and J by 0 bases, with 6 bases of the junction left unmatched. CDR3 residues: CASSLRTGGSSYEQYF. CDR3 coding DNA: TGTGCCAGCAGCTTACGAACAGGGGGTAGCTCCTACGAGCAGTACTTC. Full variable domain (remainder filled in from reference TRBV7-6 and TRBJ2-7): GAGVSQSPRYKVTKRGQDVALRCDPISGHVSLYWYRQALGQGPEFLTYFNYEAQQDKSGLPNDRFSAERPEGSISTLTIQRTEQRDSAMYRCASSLRTGGSSYEQYFGPGTRLTVT.

The chain links TRBV5-4 to TRBJ2-7; 8 bases are a match to TRBD1. With 5 bases clipped from V and 5 bases from J, the junction kept 9 bases outside the gene matches. Germline V gene sequence: CDR1 SGHNT, CDR2 YYREEE (reference sequence). The CDR3 covers 14 residues. The CDR3 coding sequence is TGTGCCAGCAGACCGGGACAGGCTAGCAACGAGCAGTACTTC. Translation: CASRPGQASNEQYF.

The chain couples TRBV7-3 to TRBJ2-1; 13 bases align to TRBD2. The CDR3 has 16 amino acids. The germline CDR1 and CDR2 sequences are SGHTA and FQGTGA. Trimming removed 4 bases from V and 9 bases from J; junction bases left unmatched: 9. CDR3 amino acids: CASSSSGLAGLGEQFF. CDR3 bases: TGTGCCAGCAGCTCGTCGGGACTAGCGGGGCTAGGTGAGCAGTTCTTC.

The chain uses TRBV5-1 and TRBJ2-7; 10 bases fit TRBD1. Germline-derived CDR1 and CDR2 are SGHRS and YFSETQ. This CDR3 contains 15 residues. The V gene end was trimmed by 0 bases and the J gene end by 4 bases; junction bases not matched to a gene: 4. The CDR3 DNA sequence: TGCGCCAGCAGCTTGGTTCCGGGACAGGGGTACGAGCAGTACTTC. It yields the protein CASSLVPGQGYEQYF.